This TCR beta chain was profiled in a study of T cell responses to AZD1222 COVID-19 vaccine. This CDR3 is built from 15 residues. The germline gives CDR1 MNHEY, CDR2 SVGAGI. Trimming cost V 2 bases and J 4 bases, with 14 bases left between them. Samples with a second dose at about 4 or about 12 weeks were pooled together. The assay was immunoSEQ multiplex PCR, and TCRdb's table has in-frame clones only and misses some. The sample yields about 160,000 clones, approximately 94% seen once. Concerning this clone: Its specificity is not known.

General study points: Unmutated variant regions reportedly attract nearly half of all spike-specific TCRs. After two AZD1222 doses, spike-specific TCR breadth and depth rose versus day 0. The sample set comprised mostly white British donors with more females, and clonal diversity was possibly underestimated.

The chain links TRBV6-5 to TRBJ2-5; D might be TRBD2 (5 bases). This specimen was peripheral blood, taken 28 days after the second AZD1222 dose. This sequence was found in an adult who received the AZD1222 COVID-19 vaccine. CDR3 nucleotide sequence: TGTGCCAGCAGTTACAATACGCGCGGGCGAGAGACCCAGTACTTC. It encodes CASSYNTRGRETQYF.